Listed here are 8 T cell receptor beta chains from one sample, sequenced in a study of CD8 T cells in ankylosing spondylitis. TCRdb analysed the 5' RACE reads with MiXCR anew, one entry per CDR3 protein. The sample yields fewer than 200,000 distinct CDR3 sequences, 15% to 20% seen once. The specimen sequenced was blood, either unsorted or a sorted T cell fraction (not recorded which). The origin of the receptors is a male donor aged 5-29 years with ankylosing spondylitis or in good health (not recorded which).

The chain uses TRBV10-3 and TRBJ2-2, with 7 positions matching TRBD1. The junction had 6 bases not matched to a gene; V was cut back by 8 bases and J by 0 bases. The CDR3 runs 15 residues. Germline V gene lookup returns CDR1 ENHRY and CDR2 SYGVKD. The CDR3: CAISTGTANTGELFF. CDR3 DNA: TGTGCCATCTCAACCGGGACAGCGAACACCGGGGAGCTGTTTTTT.

This clonotype has ten or more counts. The chain has TRBV10-3 and TRBJ2-1; TRBD2 matches 9 bases. Germline V gene lookup returns CDR1 ENHRY and CDR2 SYGVKD. The CDR3 runs 17 residues. V gave up 0 bases and J gave up 4 bases; unmatched junction bases: 7. The CDR3 sequence: CAISESSGRTQYNEQFF. The CDR3 DNA reads TGTGCCATCAGTGAGTCTAGCGGGAGAACCCAATACAATGAGCAGTTCTTC.

The chain employs TRBV20-1 and TRBJ2-1; 7 bases agree with TRBD2. Germline V gene sequence: CDR1 DFQATT, CDR2 SNEGSKA (reference sequence). The CDR3 runs to 16 residues. Trimming at V came to 2 bases and at J to 8 bases, leaving 15 bases not matched to a gene. CDR3 residues: CSARPPLAGAIDEQFF. CDR3 nucleotide sequence: TGCAGTGCTAGACCCCCCCTGGCGGGAGCCATCGATGAGCAGTTCTTC.

This clonotype occurred a few times. The rearrangement uses TRBV27 and TRBJ2-6, with 8 bases lining up with TRBD1. Germline V gene sequence: CDR1 MNHEY, CDR2 SMNVEV (reference sequence). V dropped 2 bases and J dropped 3; count of bases not matched to a gene: 3. The CDR3 has 16 amino acids. CDR3 nucleotide sequence: TGTGCCAGCAGTTTAGGACAGGGTGTTGGGGCCAACGTCCTGACTTTC. Protein product: CASSLGQGVGANVLTF.

Ten or more counts support this clonotype. The V call is TRBV12-3 or TRBV12-4, the J call TRBJ2-1, with TRBD2 matching over 11 bases. V shed 5 bases, J shed 8 bases, and the junction held 11 bases outside the gene matches. The CDR3 runs to 16 residues. The CDR3 spells CASSLISGRVLDEQFF. The DNA for the CDR3 is TGTGCCAGCAGTCTCATTAGCGGGAGGGTCCTCGATGAGCAGTTCTTC.

This clonotype was counted at least ten times. CDR3 coding DNA: TGTGCCAGCAGTCTATGGGCCCTCAACTACGAGCAGTACTTC. Translated: CASSLWALNYEQYF. The chain employs TRBV12-3 or TRBV12-4 and TRBJ2-7; D is undetermined. Deletions cut 5 bases from V and 3 bases from J, with 14 bases between. This CDR3 is built from 14 residues.

The sample holds many counts of this clonotype. The chain uses TRBV28 and TRBJ2-4; 11 bases align to TRBD2. Trimming cost V 4 bases and J 9 bases; bases outside gene matches: 14. Looked up from germline, CDR1 is MDHEN and CDR2 is SYDVKM. CDR3 length equals 17 residues. Written as DNA, the CDR3 is TGTGCCAGCAGTTCACCAACCCTGACTAGCGGGAAGGCCATTCAGTACTTC. Amino acid sequence: CASSSPTLTSGKAIQYF.

This clonotype was counted at least ten times. The chain carries TRBV9 and TRBJ2-1; 12 bases align to TRBD2. J gave up 7 bases and V 3 bases, and 2 bases lay outside the gene matches. The germline V gene encodes CDR1 SGDLS and CDR2 YYNGEE. CDR3 length: 14 amino acids. CDR3 sequence: CASSETSGSNEQFF. For the CDR3, the DNA is TGTGCCAGCAGCGAGACTAGCGGGAGTAATGAGCAGTTCTTC.